This T cell receptor (beta chain) derives from a study of cytomegalovirus exposure and HLA in healthy donors. Study in general: Earlier work reported 117 million unique TCR beta sequences from about 180 million T cells. Study results and limitations: Sequencing artifact likely explains a cluster of highly shared sequence variants. Researchers reported from a later analysis that most CMV-associated TCR beta chains appeared HLA-restricted. Later examination showed HLA-associated TCR beta chains had greater clonal expansion than equally common others.

CDR1 is SNHLY and CDR2 is FYNNEI in the germline V gene. Trimming removed 8 bases from V and 3 bases from J, with 23 bases in between. The CDR3 is 16 residues long. The PCR used 60 Vbeta and 13 Jbeta primers. Assay: immunoSEQ multiplex PCR; the TCRdb copy retains only in-frame clones and omits some. The sample comprises around 210,000 clones, 85% of which are singletons, and 0.2% to 0.25% rests with the top ten. As for this clone: Its specificity is unknown.

The TCR comes from a girl aged 2 to 10 in good health and CMV-seronegative. Sequenced: PBMCs. V usage is TRBV2 and J usage is TRBJ2-7, with D tentatively TRBD2 (6 bases). CDR3 loop: CASSKERAGLSYEQYF. As DNA, the CDR3 is TGTGCCAGCTCAAAGGAGCGGGCCGGGCTGAGCTACGAGCAGTACTTC. Together with reference TRBV2 and TRBJ2-7, the CDR3 gives the full variable domain: EPEVTQTPSHQVTQMGQEVILRCVPISNHLYFYWYRQILGQKVEFLVSFYNNEISEKSEIFDDQFSVERPDGSNFTLKIRSTKLEDSAMYFCASSKERAGLSYEQYFGPGTRLTVT.